The entry below gives a single T cell receptor beta chain sequence along with its context. Its target is unknown. These data are taken from a study of T cell responses to AZD1222 COVID-19 vaccine. Study results and limitations: The study reported that nearly half of spike-specific TCRs target unmutated variant regions. Clonal diversity may have been underestimated in mostly white British donors.

Assay: immunoSEQ multiplex PCR; the TCRdb copy retains only in-frame clones and omits some. The sample holds around 120,000 clones, over 75% seen once. From germline, CDR1 is SGHRS and CDR2 YFSETQ. V lost 2 bases to trimming and J lost 2 bases; unmatched junction nucleotides: 7. The CDR3 spans 15 residues. This TCR came from an adult in good health. This rearrangement joins TRBV5-1 to TRBJ2-7, with TRBD1 identical over 7 bases. The starting material was peripheral blood, obtained on day 0 of AZD1222 vaccination. CDR3 coding DNA: TGCGCCAGCAGCTTTGAATACAGGGGCCCCTACGAGCAGTACTTC. The encoded protein is CASSFEYRGPYEQYF.